Below are 18 T cell receptor beta chains sequenced from a single sample in a study of cytomegalovirus exposure and HLA in healthy donors. The PCR made use of 60 Vbeta and 13 Jbeta primers. TCRdb's copy holds only in-frame clones and misses some; the assay was immunoSEQ multiplex PCR. This sample has under 200,000 clones; 75% to 85% occur once, and the top ten carry 5% to 7.5%. The sequenced sample consisted of PBMCs. The receptors derive from a man in his fifties or sixties in good health and CMV-seropositive.

In DNA, the CDR3 is TGTGCCAGCAGTGAAGCTCTTATACAGGGAAGCACAGATACGCAGTATTTT. This gives the protein CASSEALIQGSTDTQYF. The rearrangement links TRBV6-1 to TRBJ2-3, with D possibly being TRBD1 (6 bases). The CDR3 covers 17 residues. Germline lookup yields CDR1 MNHNS and CDR2 SASEGT. The V gene lost 0 bases and the J gene lost 0 bases, with 13 bases spanning the gap.

This chain connects TRBV7-3 to TRBJ2-1; 9 positions match TRBD1. V was clipped by 5 bases and J by 6 bases; unmatched bases: 8. Germline V lookup: CDR1 SGHTA, CDR2 FQGTGA. The CDR3 is 15 amino acids. CDR3 in DNA: TGTGCCAGCAGCCCCCGGGACAGGGTCCCCAATGAGCAGTTCTTC. Its protein product is CASSPRDRVPNEQFF.

This sequence joins TRBV11-2 and TRBJ2-5; 7 positions agree with TRBD1. The length of the CDR3 is 13 residues. Trimming at V came to 7 bases and at J to 7 bases, leaving 9 bases not matched to a gene. Germline V gene lookup returns CDR1 SGHAT and CDR2 FQNNGV. CDR3 sequence (DNA): TGTGCCAGCACGGACAGGCGCTACGGGACCCAGTACTTC. Protein: CASTDRRYGTQYF.

The V call is TRBV7-2, the J call TRBJ2-6; the D gene is possibly TRBD2 (5 bases). V dropped 5 bases and J dropped 0 bases, with 14 bases sitting between them. Germline lookup yields CDR1 SGHTA and CDR2 FQGNSA. This CDR3 contains 17 residues. The CDR3 reads CASSKQTGISGANVLTF. CDR3 bases: TGTGCCAGCAGCAAACAAACGGGGATCTCTGGGGCCAACGTCCTGACTTTC.

Concerning this clone itself: One end of the junction is discordant with germline, which a read error may explain. The chain combines TRBV29-1 with TRBJ2-5; the match to TRBD1 covers 7 bases. CDR1 and CDR2 (germline): SQVTM, ANQGSEA. This CDR3 region has 12 residues. CDR3 coding DNA: TGCAGCGGACAGGGTAACCAGGAGACCCAGTACTTC. Protein sequence: CSGQGNQETQYF.

The gene calls are TRBV7-3 and TRBJ2-2, with D possibly being TRBD1 (5 bases). The CDR3 is 14 amino acids. Trimming left V 1 base short and J 10 bases short, with 13 bases between. Germline V gene data show CDR1 as SGHTA and CDR2 as FQGTGA. The CDR3 spells CASSLNAGIEELFF. CDR3 nucleotide sequence: TGTGCCAGCAGCTTAAACGCAGGGATAGAGGAGCTGTTTTTT.

This chain connects TRBV6-1 to TRBJ1-1, with 12 positions matching TRBD1. V dropped 6 bases and J dropped 4; count of bases not matched to a gene: 6. Germline V gene data show CDR1 as MNHNS and CDR2 as SASEGT. The CDR3 runs 15 residues. This chain's CDR3 is CASRGDRGRGTEAFF. CDR3 nucleotide sequence: TGTGCCAGCAGGGGGGACAGGGGGCGAGGCACTGAAGCTTTCTTT.

V is TRBV11-2 and J is TRBJ2-3, with D perhaps TRBD2 (6 bases). The CDR3 totals 14 residues. Germline V CDR1 and CDR2: SGHAT, FQNNGV. Trimming shortened V by 5 bases and J by 3 bases, and 12 bases separated the two germline ends. The CDR3 here is CASSPTGGTDTQYF. CDR3 sequence (DNA): TGTGCCAGCAGCCCCACCGGGGGAACAGATACGCAGTATTTT.

The chain links TRBV7-8 to TRBJ2-5; possibly TRBD1 for D (6 bases). The CDR3 covers 14 residues. The V gene's germline CDR1 is SGHVS and CDR2 FQNEAQ. Trimming left V 2 bases short and J 4 bases short, with 11 bases between. The DNA for the CDR3 is TGTGCCAGCAGCTTAAACGGCAGGGGAGAGACCCAGTACTTC. Translation: CASSLNGRGETQYF. Drawing the rest from reference TRBV7-8 and TRBJ2-5, the complete variable domain is GAGVSQSPRYKVAKRGQDVALRCDPISGHVSLFWYQQALGQGPEFLTYFQNEAQLDKSGLPSDRFFAERPEGSVSTLKIQRTQQEDSAVYLCASSLNGRGETQYFGPGTRLLVL.

As to this clone: The junction does not match germline at one end; this may be a read error. The chain couples TRBV18 to TRBJ2-1; 9 nucleotides agree with TRBD1. CDR3 length: 15 amino acids. Looked up from germline, CDR1 is KGHSH and CDR2 is LQKENI. DNA for the CDR3: TGTGCCAGCTCGCCACCGGGACAGGGCTACAATGAGCAGTTCTTC. Its translation is CASSPPGQGYNEQFF.

The CDR3 nucleotides are TGCGCCAGCAGCTTAGCGGGGGGGGAAAAGACCCAGTACTTC. Translation gives CASSLAGGEKTQYF. The chain carries TRBV5-1 and TRBJ2-5, with 10 bases that match TRBD2. The germline CDR1 and CDR2 sequences are SGHRS and YFSETQ. The V segment lost 2 bases and the J segment 6 bases; nucleotides outside the gene matches: 4. The CDR3 has 14 residues.

The gene calls are TRBV5-1 and TRBJ2-5, with a weak D call TRBD1 (5 bases). The V and J ends lost 4 bases and 5 bases respectively, with 15 bases between them. Germline lookup yields CDR1 SGHRS and CDR2 YFSETQ. The CDR3 covers 14 residues. DNA of the CDR3: TGCGCCAGCAGCCCATCGCCAGGGTGGGAGACCCAGTACTTC. Residues: CASSPSPGWETQYF.

V is TRBV5-1 and J is TRBJ2-3, with D possibly being TRBD1 (6 bases). The CDR3 has 14 residues. Germline V gene lookup returns CDR1 SGHRS and CDR2 YFSETQ. Trimming took 3 bases from V and 2 from J, leaving 10 bases between them. CDR3 bases: TGCGCCAGCAGCTCGGGACAACACACAGATACGCAGTATTTT. Translation: CASSSGQHTDTQYF.

The chain's CDR3 is CASSLEGNYGYTF. CDR3 coding DNA: TGCGCCAGCAGCTTGGAGGGGAACTATGGCTACACCTTC. The chain couples TRBV5-1 to TRBJ1-2, with D possibly being TRBD1 (5 bases). CDR3 length equals 13 residues. Germline lookup yields CDR1 SGHRS and CDR2 YFSETQ. V lost 0 bases, J lost 2 bases, and 5 bases lay in between.

The V gene is TRBV11-1, the J gene TRBJ2-3, with D tentatively TRBD1 (6 bases). The CDR3 length is 14 residues. V was pared by 1 base and J by 4 bases, with 9 bases between. Germline CDR1 reads SGHAT; CDR2 reads FQDESV (reference sequence). The DNA of the CDR3 is TGTGCCAGCAGCTTAGACAGGGCCTCAGATACGCAGTATTTT. Protein product: CASSLDRASDTQYF.

The sample holds a few counts of this clone. The CDR3 sequence: CASSVRWGEDEKLFF. CDR3 sequence (DNA): TGTGCCAGCAGCGTAAGATGGGGGGAAGATGAAAAACTGTTTTTT. The J gene is TRBJ1-4, the V gene TRBV7-9; a possible D gene is TRBD1 (5 bases). In germline, CDR1 is SEHNR, CDR2 FQNEAQ (reference sequence). V shed 5 bases and J shed 6 bases, with 16 bases lying between them. The CDR3 covers 15 residues. Based on the CDR3 plus reference TRBV7-9 and TRBJ1-4, the full variable domain is DTGVSQNPRHKITKRGQNVTFRCDPISEHNRLYWYRQTLGQGPEFLTYFQNEAQLEKSRLLSDRFSAERPKGSFSTLEIQRTEQGDSAMYLCASSVRWGEDEKLFFGSGTQLSVL.

The CDR3 here is CASSKGTGEGQPQHF. CDR3 in DNA: TGTGCCAGTAGTAAAGGGACAGGGGAAGGTCAGCCCCAGCATTTT. The V call is TRBV19, the J call TRBJ1-5, with TRBD1 matching 10 bases. The CDR3 length is 15 residues. V dropped 4 bases and J dropped 6; count of bases not matched to a gene: 6. Germline CDR1 reads LNHDA; CDR2 reads SQIVND (reference sequence).

This rearrangement joins TRBV5-1 to TRBJ1-4, with a possible D match to TRBD1 (5 bases). The CDR3 totals 14 residues. Germline V CDR1 and CDR2: SGHRS, YFSETQ. V lost 4 bases, J lost 8 bases, and 15 bases lay in between. CDR3 amino acids: CASSPQGSSEKLFF. For the CDR3, the DNA is TGCGCCAGCAGCCCCCAGGGAAGTAGCGAAAAACTGTTTTTT.